The 8 T cell receptor beta chains presented below share a single source sample, sequenced in a study of identical twins. From the 5' RACE reads, TCRdb called clonotypes with MiXCR, one entry per CDR3 protein. This sample has 600,000 to 800,000 distinct CDR3 sequences; over 20% occur once, and the top ten carry over 4%. These same records also appear under a second study, on T cells expressing NK-cell markers.

Material for sequencing was PBMCs. These receptors came from a woman aged 18 to 35 in good health.

This clonotype has a handful of counts. This rearrangement joins TRBV20-1 to TRBJ2-3; unclear D gene. The CDR3 is 14 residues long. V was trimmed by 6 bases and J by 0 bases, leaving 13 bases between them. Germline assignment: CDR1 DFQATT and CDR2 SNEGSKA (reference sequence). The CDR3 bases are TGCAGTGCCCCCCGACTTGCTAGCACAGATACGCAGTATTTT. This codes for CSAPRLASTDTQYF.

The chain links TRBV5-1 to TRBJ1-6, with D unclear. Looked up from germline, CDR1 is SGHRS and CDR2 is YFSETQ. The CDR3 spans 12 residues. V gave up 4 bases and J gave up 10 bases, with 9 bases separating them. CDR3 sequence (DNA): TGCGCCAGCAGCGACGTTGGGTCACCCCTCCACTTT. Its translation is CASSDVGSPLHF.

There are many counts of this clonotype. The rearrangement joins TRBV12-3 or TRBV12-4 to TRBJ1-1; D may be TRBD1 (6 bases). The V gene lost 6 bases and the J gene lost 2 bases, with 13 bases spanning the gap. The CDR3 runs 14 residues. The CDR3 spells CASSHRALNTEAFF. CDR3 nucleotide sequence: TGTGCCAGCAGCCACAGGGCTTTAAACACTGAAGCTTTCTTT.

V usage is TRBV27 and J usage is TRBJ1-2; maybe TRBD1 (5 bases). Germline lookup yields CDR1 MNHEY and CDR2 SMNVEV (reference sequence). This CDR3 spans 13 amino acids. The ends were cut back, 3 bases at V and 7 bases at J, with 12 bases in the middle. The CDR3 bases are TGTGCCAGCAGTTTGCAAGGGGCAACTGGCTACACCTTC. Protein sequence: CASSLQGATGYTF.

The gene calls are TRBV12-3 or TRBV12-4 and TRBJ2-7; no clear D gene. V lost 11 bases and J 0 bases, leaving 14 bases between the germline ends. The CDR3 is 13 residues long. The CDR3 is CASYDSSSYEQYF. CDR3 DNA: TGTGCCTCCTACGACTCCTCCTCCTACGAGCAGTACTTC.

The J gene is TRBJ2-2, the V gene TRBV7-2; 8 bases match TRBD2. CDR1 and CDR2 from the germline V gene are SGHTA and FQGNSA. V shed 7 bases, J shed 6 bases, and the junction held 16 bases outside the gene matches. The CDR3 runs to 17 residues. The DNA for the CDR3 is TGTGCCAGCACCTCACTTCCGGGACTAGGTCTTTCCGGGGAGCTGTTTTTT. Translated, it gives CASTSLPGLGLSGELFF.

The chain couples TRBV20-1 to TRBJ2-3; TRBD2 aligns across 11 bases. V dropped 7 bases and J dropped 4; count of bases not matched to a gene: 7. Per the germline V gene, CDR1 is DFQATT and CDR2 is SNEGSKA (reference sequence). The CDR3 length is 14 residues. The CDR3 loop reads CSGGTSGGSDTQYF. The CDR3 region has the DNA TGCAGTGGGGGGACTAGCGGCGGGTCAGATACGCAGTATTTT.

This clonotype has at least ten counts. The chain joins TRBV29-1 to TRBJ1-1, with 8 bases matching TRBD1. The V segment lost 4 bases and the J segment 8 bases; nucleotides outside the gene matches: 3. The CDR3 extends over 11 amino acids. CDR1 and CDR2 (germline): SQVTM, ANQGSEA. Written as DNA, the CDR3 is TGCAGCGTTGGCGACAGGGGAGAAGCTTTCTTT. Translation gives CSVGDRGEAFF.